These T cell receptor beta chains were read from a single sample in a study of blood T cell repertoires in COVID-19. The repertoire was sequenced with immunoSEQ multiplex PCR; TCRdb's copy has only in-frame clones and lacks some. The sample comprises about 41,000 clones, about 85% of which are singletons, and approximately 4.6% rests with the top ten. Sequencing was done on a sample of peripheral blood. The source is a man aged 55 to 70 with acute or convalescent COVID-19. CDR3s include the opening cysteine and the closing phenylalanine or tryptophan. A D gene is named only where the DNA matches it firmly. Rows may omit the clone size; those that give it use once, few, many or a size class.

D: -
size: -
V: TRBV6-2/TRBV6-3
J: TRBJ1-2
DNA: TGTGCCAGCAGCGCCCAGGGTGGCTACACCTTC
CDR3: CASSAQGGYTF

D: TRBD1
size: -
V: TRBV5-1
J: TRBJ1-2
DNA: TGCGCCAGCAGCGAAAGAGGACAGGGGGCAGGTGGCTACACCTTC
CDR3: CASSERGQGAGGYTF

D: -
size: -
V: TRBV2
J: TRBJ2-3
DNA: TGTGCCAGCAGATCCGACAGCTCAGGGGATCGATTT
CDR3: CASRSDSSGDRF

D: -
size: -
V: TRBV4-3
J: TRBJ1-5
DNA: TGCGCCAGCAGCCAGGAGGGGTACGGGCCCCAGCATTTT
CDR3: CASSQEGYGPQHF

D: TRBD2
size: once
V: TRBV30
J: TRBJ2-2
DNA: TGTGCCTGGAGTGTGTGGAGGACTAGCGGGGGGCGGGCGAACACCGGGGAGCTGTTTTTT
CDR3: CAWSVWRTSGGRANTGELFF

D: TRBD2
size: once
V: TRBV2
J: TRBJ2-2
DNA: TGTGCCAGCAGCGCTGAGACTAGCGGCCGGACCGGGGAGCTGTTTTTT
CDR3: CASSAETSGRTGELFF

D: -
size: -
V: TRBV19
J: TRBJ1-3
DNA: TGTGCCAGTAGTGGGACAACAGGAAACACCATATATTTT
CDR3: CASSGTTGNTIYF

D: TRBD1
size: -
V: TRBV3-1/TRBV3-2
J: TRBJ1-1
DNA: TGTGCCAGCAGCCCCACTCCGGGGACAGGAGGTGAAGCTTTCTTT
CDR3: CASSPTPGTGGEAFF

D: -
size: -
V: TRBV30
J: TRBJ1-1
DNA: TGTGCCTGTGGGCCTGACACTGAAGCTTTCTTT
CDR3: CACGPDTEAFF

D: TRBD1
size: -
V: TRBV3-1/TRBV3-2
J: TRBJ1-1
DNA: TGTGCCAGCAGACTGACAGGGGAGAACACTGAAGCTTTCTTT
CDR3: CASRLTGENTEAFF

D: TRBD2
size: -
V: TRBV3-1/TRBV3-2
J: TRBJ2-5
DNA: TGTGCCAGCAGCCAAGACGCCGGGGGGATCCAAGAGACCCAGTACTTC
CDR3: CASSQDAGGIQETQYF

D: -
size: -
V: TRBV4-3
J: TRBJ2-2
DNA: TGCGCCAGCAGCCAAGATCTACTAAACACCGGGGAGCTGTTTTTT
CDR3: CASSQDLLNTGELFF

D: TRBD1
size: -
V: TRBV9
J: TRBJ1-4
DNA: TGTGCCAGCGGAACCGGGACAGGGGGTGAAAAACTGTTTTTT
CDR3: CASGTGTGGEKLFF

D: TRBD1
size: -
V: TRBV16
J: TRBJ1-5
DNA: TGTGCCAGCAGCCAAGGACAGGGAAGGGAGCCCCAGCATTTT
CDR3: CASSQGQGREPQHF

D: -
size: -
V: TRBV30
J: TRBJ1-6
DNA: TGTGCCTGGAGTCCACCAGGGGTCTTCTATAATTCACCCCTCCACTTT
CDR3: CAWSPPGVFYNSPLHF

D: -
size: few
V: TRBV15
J: TRBJ1-3
DNA: TGTGCCACCAGCAGGGCATTAGCCATCTCTGGAAACACCATATATTTT
CDR3: CATSRALAISGNTIYF

D: -
size: -
V: TRBV4-2
J: TRBJ1-1
DNA: TGTGCCAGCAGCCCGGGACAGAACACTGAAGCTTTCTTT
CDR3: CASSPGQNTEAFF

D: -
size: -
V: TRBV5-1
J: TRBJ2-7
DNA: TGCGCCAGCAGCTTGGCCGGGTCGGCGGGGACTTCCTACGAGCAGTACTTC
CDR3: CASSLAGSAGTSYEQYF

D: -
size: -
V: TRBV4-3
J: TRBJ2-3
DNA: TGCGCCAGCAGCCCTCGCAGGGGCGATACGCAGTATTTT
CDR3: CASSPRRGDTQYF

D: -
size: few
V: TRBV6-5
J: TRBJ1-2
DNA: TGTGCCAGCGGGGGGACGAGGGCGGCCGGCTACACCTTC
CDR3: CASGGTRAAGYTF

D: TRBD2
size: -
V: TRBV3-1/TRBV3-2
J: TRBJ2-1
DNA: TGTGCCAGCAGCTCCCTAGCGGGGAATGAGCAGTTCTTC
CDR3: CASSSLAGNEQFF

D: -
size: -
V: TRBV4-3
J: TRBJ1-2
DNA: TGCGCCAGCAGCCAGATCGGGGGGGGCGATGGCTACACCTTC
CDR3: CASSQIGGGDGYTF

D: -
size: -
V: TRBV29-1
J: TRBJ1-4
DNA: TGCAGCGGTAGTCTCGGTACTAATGAAAAACTGTTTTTT
CDR3: CSGSLGTNEKLFF

D: -
size: -
V: TRBV19
J: TRBJ1-5
DNA: TGTGCCAGTAGTAAGAGGGAGAGCAATCAGCCCCAGCATTTT
CDR3: CASSKRESNQPQHF

D: -
size: -
V: TRBV5-8
J: TRBJ2-5
DNA: TGTGCCAGCAGCTATTCGCGGACAGTCCAAGAGACCCAGTACTTC
CDR3: CASSYSRTVQETQYF

D: TRBD2
size: -
V: TRBV4-2
J: TRBJ2-2
DNA: TGTGCCAGCAGCCAAGATTGGCTAGCGGGGGATGGCGGGGAGCTGTTTTTT
CDR3: CASSQDWLAGDGGELFF

D: TRBD2
size: -
V: TRBV7-2
J: TRBJ2-5
DNA: TGTGCCAGCAGCTTCCTCCCCTCCTTCAAGCGGGGGGGGGAGACCCAGTACTTC
CDR3: CASSFLPSFKRGGETQYF

D: TRBD1
size: once
V: TRBV27
J: TRBJ2-6
DNA: TGTGCCAGCAGTTTGACAGGGCTGGCTGGGGCCAACGTCCTGACTTTC
CDR3: CASSLTGLAGANVLTF

D: TRBD1
size: once
V: TRBV6-5
J: TRBJ1-1
DNA: TGTGCCAGCAGTTACTCGGGGAAGGGGGCAGCTTTCTTT
CDR3: CASSYSGKGAAFF

D: TRBD1
size: few
V: TRBV7-8
J: TRBJ1-5
DNA: TGTGCCAGCAGCTTCACCGGGACAGCTAGCAATCAGCCCCAGCATTTT
CDR3: CASSFTGTASNQPQHF

D: -
size: -
V: TRBV27
J: TRBJ1-5
DNA: TGTGCCAGCAGTCCTTCGGGACTCATCATCGGGCTAATTAACAATCAGCCCCAGCATTTT
CDR3: CASSPSGLIIGLINNQPQHF

D: -
size: -
V: TRBV4-3
J: TRBJ2-7
DNA: TGCGCCAGCAGCCCAGGACTGCTGAATCCCTACGAGCAGTACTTC
CDR3: CASSPGLLNPYEQYF

D: -
size: -
V: TRBV29-1
J: TRBJ1-1
DNA: TGCAGCGTTGAAGATCAGGTTACGACAGCTGAAGCTTTCTTT
CDR3: CSVEDQVTTAEAFF

D: TRBD1
size: once
V: TRBV6-2/TRBV6-3
J: TRBJ2-4
DNA: TGTGCCAGCAGCCGCGTCGGGACAGGGGGAGGTTTGGGCCTGAACATTCAGTACTTC
CDR3: CASSRVGTGGGLGLNIQYF

D: -
size: -
V: TRBV7-9
J: TRBJ2-7
DNA: TGTGCCAGCAGCCCGAAGTTGGAGTTTTCCTACGAGCAGTACTTC
CDR3: CASSPKLEFSYEQYF

D: -
size: once
V: TRBV9
J: TRBJ1-3
DNA: TGTGCCAGCAGCGGCTCACTTTCTGGGGCGCTTAGGGGAAACACCATATATTTT
CDR3: CASSGSLSGALRGNTIYF

D: TRBD1
size: -
V: TRBV6-5
J: TRBJ2-1
DNA: TGTGCCAGCAGGCCGGGACAGGGGGCAGGCAATGAGCAGTTCTTC
CDR3: CASRPGQGAGNEQFF

D: TRBD1
size: -
V: TRBV5-1
J: TRBJ1-2
DNA: TGCGCCAGCAGCCCCGACAGGGCCCTTCATGGCTACACCTTC
CDR3: CASSPDRALHGYTF

D: TRBD2
size: -
V: TRBV24-1
J: TRBJ2-1
DNA: TGTGCCACCAGTGATACTTTCACTAGCGGGGAATACAATGAGCAGTTCTTC
CDR3: CATSDTFTSGEYNEQFF

D: -
size: -
V: TRBV19
J: TRBJ1-1
DNA: TGTGCCAGTAGTTGGGGCCCTGAAGCTTTCTTT
CDR3: CASSWGPEAFF

D: -
size: -
V: TRBV7-8
J: TRBJ2-1
DNA: TGTGCCAGCAGCTCCCGGGGGGACAACGGACGGGATGAGCAGTTCTTC
CDR3: CASSSRGDNGRDEQFF

D: TRBD1
size: -
V: TRBV19
J: TRBJ1-2
DNA: TGTGCCAGTAGTCCTCGGACAGGGATCAGTGGCTACACCTTC
CDR3: CASSPRTGISGYTF

D: TRBD1
size: -
V: TRBV30
J: TRBJ1-6
DNA: TGTGCCTGGAGTGACAGACAGGGGTATAATTCACCCCTCCACTTT
CDR3: CAWSDRQGYNSPLHF

D: -
size: -
V: TRBV7-2
J: TRBJ1-1
DNA: TGTGCCAGCAGTCTAACTTCTAACACTGAAGCTTTCTTT
CDR3: CASSLTSNTEAFF

D: TRBD1
size: -
V: TRBV11-2
J: TRBJ1-2
DNA: TGTGCCAGCAGCTTAGGGACAGGGGGACGGGGCTACACCTTC
CDR3: CASSLGTGGRGYTF

D: TRBD1
size: -
V: TRBV6-2/TRBV6-3
J: TRBJ2-7
DNA: TGTGCCAGCAGTGCGCCCGGGACAGCTAGCTCCTACGAGCAGTACTTC
CDR3: CASSAPGTASSYEQYF

D: TRBD1
size: -
V: TRBV5-1
J: TRBJ2-5
DNA: TGCGCCAGCAGCAAACCCACAGGGGGGCAAGAGACCCAGTACTTC
CDR3: CASSKPTGGQETQYF

D: TRBD1
size: -
V: TRBV24-1
J: TRBJ2-5
DNA: TGTGCCACCAGTGAAACAAGGACAGGGGGCAGAGAGACCCAGTACTTC
CDR3: CATSETRTGGRETQYF

D: TRBD1
size: medium-sized
V: TRBV2
J: TRBJ1-4
DNA: TGTGCCAGCAGTGAAGGGGTGGGACAGCTTATTGAAAAACTGTTTTTT
CDR3: CASSEGVGQLIEKLFF

D: -
size: -
V: TRBV10-3
J: TRBJ2-6
DNA: TGTGCCATCAGTACCGCCGACAGTGGGGCCAACGTCCTGACTTTC
CDR3: CAISTADSGANVLTF